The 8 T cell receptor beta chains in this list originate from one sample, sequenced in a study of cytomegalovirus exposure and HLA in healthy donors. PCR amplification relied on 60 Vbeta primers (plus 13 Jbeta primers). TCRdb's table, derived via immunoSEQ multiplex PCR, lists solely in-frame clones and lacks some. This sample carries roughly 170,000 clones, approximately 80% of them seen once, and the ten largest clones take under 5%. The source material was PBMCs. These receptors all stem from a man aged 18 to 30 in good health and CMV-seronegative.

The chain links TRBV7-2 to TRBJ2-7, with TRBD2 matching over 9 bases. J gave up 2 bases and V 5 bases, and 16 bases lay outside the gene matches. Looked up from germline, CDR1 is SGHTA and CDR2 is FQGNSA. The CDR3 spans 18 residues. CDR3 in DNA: TGTGCCAGCAGCCGTCCCCGGTTTTCTAGCGGGGACACCTACGAGCAGTACTTC. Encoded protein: CASSRPRFSSGDTYEQYF. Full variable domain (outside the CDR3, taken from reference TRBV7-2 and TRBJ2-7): GAGVSQSPSNKVTEKGKDVELRCDPISGHTALYWYRQSLGQGLEFLIYFQGNSAPDKSGLPSDRFSAERTGGSVSTLTIQRTQQEDSAVYLCASSRPRFSSGDTYEQYFGPGTRLTVT.

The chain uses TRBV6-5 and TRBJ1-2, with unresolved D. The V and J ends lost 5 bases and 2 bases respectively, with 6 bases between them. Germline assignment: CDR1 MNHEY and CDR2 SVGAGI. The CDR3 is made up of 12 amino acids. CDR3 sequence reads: CASSERNYGYTF. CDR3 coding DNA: TGTGCCAGCAGTGAACGGAACTATGGCTACACCTTC.

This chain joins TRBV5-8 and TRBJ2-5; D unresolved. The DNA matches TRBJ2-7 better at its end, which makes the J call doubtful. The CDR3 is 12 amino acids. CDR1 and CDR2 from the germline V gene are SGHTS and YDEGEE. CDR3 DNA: TGTGCCAGCAGCTTTAGCTCCTACGAGCAGTACTTC. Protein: CASSFSSYEQYF.

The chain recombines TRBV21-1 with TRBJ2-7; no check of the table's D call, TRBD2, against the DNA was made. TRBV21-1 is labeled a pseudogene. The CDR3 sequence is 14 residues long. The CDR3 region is CASSACGPIYEQYF. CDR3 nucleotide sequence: TGTGCCAGCAGCGCCTGCGGTCCAATCTACGAGCAGTACTTC.

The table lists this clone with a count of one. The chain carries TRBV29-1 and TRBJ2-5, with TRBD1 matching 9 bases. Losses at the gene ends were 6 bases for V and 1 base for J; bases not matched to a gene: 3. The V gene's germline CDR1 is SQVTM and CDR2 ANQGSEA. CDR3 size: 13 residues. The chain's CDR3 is CSVETGGQETQYF. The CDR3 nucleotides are TGCAGCGTGGAGACAGGGGGCCAAGAGACCCAGTACTTC.

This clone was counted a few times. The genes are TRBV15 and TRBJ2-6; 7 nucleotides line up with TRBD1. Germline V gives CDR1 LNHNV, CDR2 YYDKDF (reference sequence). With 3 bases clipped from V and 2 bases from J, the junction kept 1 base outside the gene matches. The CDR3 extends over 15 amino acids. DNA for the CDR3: TGTGCCACCAGCAGGACAGGGACTGGGGCCAACGTCCTGACTTTC. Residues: CATSRTGTGANVLTF.

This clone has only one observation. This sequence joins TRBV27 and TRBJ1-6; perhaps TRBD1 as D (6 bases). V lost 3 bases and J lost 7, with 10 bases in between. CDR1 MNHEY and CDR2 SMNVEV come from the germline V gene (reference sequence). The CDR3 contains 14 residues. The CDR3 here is CASSFQGSNSPLHF. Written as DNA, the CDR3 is TGTGCCAGCAGTTTTCAGGGGTCGAATTCACCCCTCCACTTT.

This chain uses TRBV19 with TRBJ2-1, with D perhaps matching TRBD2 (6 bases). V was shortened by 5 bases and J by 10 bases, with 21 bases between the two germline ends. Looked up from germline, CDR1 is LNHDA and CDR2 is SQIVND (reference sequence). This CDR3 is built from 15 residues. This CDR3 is CASSVTSSPIGEQFF. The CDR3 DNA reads TGTGCCAGTAGTGTAACTAGCTCTCCCATAGGGGAGCAGTTCTTC.